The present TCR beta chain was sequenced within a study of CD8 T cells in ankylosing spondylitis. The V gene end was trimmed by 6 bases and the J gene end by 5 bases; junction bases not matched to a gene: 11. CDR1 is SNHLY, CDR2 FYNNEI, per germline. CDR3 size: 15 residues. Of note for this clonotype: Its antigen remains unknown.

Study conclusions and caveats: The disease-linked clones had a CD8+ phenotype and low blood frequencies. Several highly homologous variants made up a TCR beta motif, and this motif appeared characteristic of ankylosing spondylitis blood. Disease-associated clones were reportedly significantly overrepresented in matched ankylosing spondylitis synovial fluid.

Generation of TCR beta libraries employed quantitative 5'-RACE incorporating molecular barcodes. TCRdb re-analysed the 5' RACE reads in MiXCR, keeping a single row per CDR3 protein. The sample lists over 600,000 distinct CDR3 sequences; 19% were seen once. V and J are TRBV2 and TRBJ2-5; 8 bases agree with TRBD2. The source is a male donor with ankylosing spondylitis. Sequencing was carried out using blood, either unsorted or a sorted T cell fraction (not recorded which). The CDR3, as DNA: TGTGCCAGCAGCGGACCGGGGGGGCCAGGGGAGACCCAGTACTTC. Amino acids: CASSGPGGPGETQYF.